These T cell receptor beta chains were read from a single sample in a study of OX40 agonist ivuxolimab in advanced cancers. Data came from immunoSEQ multiplex PCR; TCRdb stores just in-frame clones and leaves some out. The sample records 60,000 to 90,000 clones, around 86% being singletons. The sequencing used CD4+ or CD8+ T cells sorted from blood, collected in a trial of the OX40 agonist ivuxolimab. The origin of the receptors is an adult with an advanced solid tumor such as melanoma, head and neck, liver or kidney cancer. Each CDR3 is given with its conserved first and last residue. Each record gives: V gene, D gene, J gene, clone size, CDR3 protein, CDR3 DNA. D genes are given only for firm matches. The size entry is marked missing in some rows and otherwise reads once, few, many or a size class.

V: TRBV7-2
D: .
J: TRBJ1-5
size: .
CDR3: CASSLVAADQPQHF
DNA: TGTGCCAGCAGCTTAGTGGCGGCCGATCAGCCCCAGCATTTT

V: TRBV28
D: TRBD1
J: TRBJ1-4
size: .
CDR3: CASSSLDRGQEKLFF
DNA: TGTGCCAGCAGTTCCTTGGACAGGGGGCAGGAAAAACTGTTTTTT

V: TRBV30
D: .
J: TRBJ1-4
size: .
CDR3: CAWSVPGATNEKLFF
DNA: TGTGCCTGGAGTGTACCCGGCGCAACTAATGAAAAACTGTTTTTT

V: TRBV2
D: .
J: TRBJ2-7
size: .
CDR3: CASSEVSDEQYF
DNA: TGTGCCAGCAGTGAAGTATCGGACGAGCAGTACTTC

V: TRBV11-2
D: .
J: TRBJ1-3
size: .
CDR3: CASSLVFSSSISGNTIYF
DNA: TGTGCCAGCAGCTTAGTGTTTTCTAGCAGTATCTCTGGAAACACCATATATTTT

V: TRBV18
D: TRBD1
J: TRBJ2-3
size: .
CDR3: CASSVRGTDTQYF
DNA: TGTGCCAGCTCCGTCAGGGGGACAGATACGCAGTATTTT

V: TRBV30
D: TRBD1
J: TRBJ1-2
size: once
CDR3: CAWTRGGQNFYGYTF
DNA: TGTGCCTGGACTAGGGGGGGACAGAACTTCTATGGCTACACCTTC

V: TRBV11-2
D: TRBD2
J: TRBJ2-1
size: .
CDR3: CASSPRTSGRGNEQFF
DNA: TGTGCCAGCAGCCCACGGACTAGCGGAAGGGGGAATGAGCAGTTCTTC

V: TRBV23-1
D: TRBD2
J: TRBJ2-1
size: .
CDR3: CASSRAGGCYEQFF
DNA: TGCGCCAGCAGTCGAGCGGGAGGGTGCTATGAGCAGTTCTTC

V: TRBV6-1
D: .
J: TRBJ1-1
size: once
CDR3: CASRAGDLNTEAFF
DNA: TGTGCCAGCAGGGCAGGGGACTTGAACACTGAAGCTTTCTTT

V: TRBV6-5
D: .
J: TRBJ2-4
size: .
CDR3: CASSYDRTLAKNIQYF
DNA: TGTGCCAGCAGCTACGACCGCACGCTAGCCAAAAACATTCAGTACTTC

V: TRBV19
D: .
J: TRBJ1-4
size: .
CDR3: CASSIGRGGSNEKLFF
DNA: TGTGCCAGTAGTATTGGTAGGGGAGGGAGCAATGAAAAACTGTTTTTT

V: TRBV6-5
D: TRBD1
J: TRBJ2-1
size: .
CDR3: CASSSPGQGRNEQFF
DNA: TGTGCCAGCAGCTCGCCCGGACAGGGGAGAAATGAGCAGTTCTTC

V: TRBV7-9
D: .
J: TRBJ2-7
size: once
CDR3: CASTLVGSSYEQYF
DNA: TGTGCCAGCACCTTAGTCGGGAGCTCCTACGAGCAGTACTTC

V: TRBV14
D: .
J: TRBJ2-2
size: .
CDR3: CASSQQRVYTTGELFF
DNA: TGTGCCAGCAGCCAACAGAGGGTCTATACGACCGGGGAGCTGTTTTTT

V: TRBV7-8
D: .
J: TRBJ1-2
size: .
CDR3: CASSLGQNYGYTF
DNA: TGTGCCAGCAGCTTAGGTCAGAACTATGGCTACACCTTC

V: TRBV5-1
D: TRBD2
J: TRBJ2-1
size: .
CDR3: CASSLALGRAGEQFF
DNA: TGCGCCAGCAGCTTGGCCCTCGGGAGGGCCGGTGAGCAGTTCTTC

V: TRBV5-1
D: TRBD1
J: TRBJ2-5
size: .
CDR3: CASSLVGTGGGETQYF
DNA: TGCGCCAGCAGCTTGGTCGGGACAGGGGGAGGAGAGACCCAGTACTTC